The entry that follows covers one TCR beta chain sequence. The data derive from a study of blood T cell repertoires in COVID-19. Study context: COVID-19 samples, acute and convalescent, were from the United States, Italy and Spain.

V was clipped by 3 bases and J by 2 bases, with 6 bases between them. The CDR3 spans 12 residues. In germline, CDR1 is SGHDT, CDR2 YYEEEE. Generated by immunoSEQ multiplex PCR, the TCRdb table keeps only in-frame clones and is missing some. Of a few hundred thousand clones in the sample, around 90% were seen once. The clonotype comes from a man aged 18 to 29 with active or convalescent COVID-19. Material for sequencing was peripheral blood. The rearrangement uses TRBV5-6 and TRBJ2-7; D is possibly TRBD2 (5 bases). The CDR3 sequence: CASSSGTYEQYF. CDR3 in DNA: TGTGCCAGCAGCTCGGGAACCTACGAGCAGTACTTC.